This T cell receptor beta chain was sequenced during a study of OX40 agonist ivuxolimab in advanced cancers. The study's findings and limits: Some patients who did not respond also had low normalized T-cell clonal expansion.

About this clone: The antigen is not known.

Trimming shortened V by 7 bases and J by 4 bases, and 13 bases separated the two germline ends. Germline V gives CDR1 MNHEY, CDR2 SMNVEV (reference sequence). The CDR3 contains 13 residues. The assay was immunoSEQ multiplex PCR, and TCRdb's table has in-frame clones only and misses some. The table records tens of thousands of clones, approximately 91% of them present only once. The material sequenced was CD4+ or CD8+ T cells sorted from blood, taken in a trial of the OX40 agonist ivuxolimab. This chain links TRBV27 with TRBJ1-1; the D is unclear. This TCR derives from an adult with an advanced solid tumor such as melanoma, head and neck, liver or kidney cancer. CDR3 amino acids: CASTPGGSTEAFF. In DNA, the CDR3 is TGTGCCAGCACTCCAGGAGGGAGCACTGAAGCTTTCTTT.